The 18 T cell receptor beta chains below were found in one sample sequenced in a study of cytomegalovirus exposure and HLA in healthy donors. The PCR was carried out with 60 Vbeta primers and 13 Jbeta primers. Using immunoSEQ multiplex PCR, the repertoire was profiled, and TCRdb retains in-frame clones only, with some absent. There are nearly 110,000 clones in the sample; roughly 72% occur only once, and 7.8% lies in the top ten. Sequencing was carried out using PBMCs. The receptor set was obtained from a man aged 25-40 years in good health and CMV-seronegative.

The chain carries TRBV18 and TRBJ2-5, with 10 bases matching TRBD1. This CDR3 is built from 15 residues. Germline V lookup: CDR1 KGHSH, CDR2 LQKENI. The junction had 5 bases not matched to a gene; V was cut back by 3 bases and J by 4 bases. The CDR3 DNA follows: TGTGCCAGCTCACCGGGACAGGGGTTCGGAGAGACCCAGTACTTC. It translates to CASSPGQGFGETQYF.

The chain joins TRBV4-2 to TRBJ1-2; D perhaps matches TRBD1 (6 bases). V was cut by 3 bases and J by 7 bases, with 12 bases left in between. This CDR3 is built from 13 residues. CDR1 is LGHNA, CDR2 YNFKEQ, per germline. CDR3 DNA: TGTGCCAGCAGCCACTCAGACAGGAGTGGCTACACCTTC. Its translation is CASSHSDRSGYTF.

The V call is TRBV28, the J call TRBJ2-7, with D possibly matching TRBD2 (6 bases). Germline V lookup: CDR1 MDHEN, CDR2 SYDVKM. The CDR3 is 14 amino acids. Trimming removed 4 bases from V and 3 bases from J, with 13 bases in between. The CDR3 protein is CASSSPGGNYEQYF. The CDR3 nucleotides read TGTGCCAGCAGTTCCCCTGGGGGGAACTACGAGCAGTACTTC.

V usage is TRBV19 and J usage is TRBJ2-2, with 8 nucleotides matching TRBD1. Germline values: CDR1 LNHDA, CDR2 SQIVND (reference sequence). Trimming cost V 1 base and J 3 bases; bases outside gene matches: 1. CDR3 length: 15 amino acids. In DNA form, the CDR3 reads TGTGCCAGTAGTATAGGGACAGGGTACACCGGGGAGCTGTTTTTT. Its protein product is CASSIGTGYTGELFF.

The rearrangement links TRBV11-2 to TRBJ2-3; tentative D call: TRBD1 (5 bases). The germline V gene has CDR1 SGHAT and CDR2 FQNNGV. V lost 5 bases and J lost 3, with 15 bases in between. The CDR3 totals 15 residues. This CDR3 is CASSIAAQGTDTQYF. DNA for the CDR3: TGTGCCAGCAGCATCGCCGCCCAGGGTACAGATACGCAGTATTTT.

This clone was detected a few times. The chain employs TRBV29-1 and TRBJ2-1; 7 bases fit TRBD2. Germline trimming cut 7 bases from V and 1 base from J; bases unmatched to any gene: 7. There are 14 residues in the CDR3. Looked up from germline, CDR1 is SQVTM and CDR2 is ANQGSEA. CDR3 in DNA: TGCAGCGGGGGGGGTAGAGGGTCCTACAATGAGCAGTTCTTC. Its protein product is CSGGGRGSYNEQFF.

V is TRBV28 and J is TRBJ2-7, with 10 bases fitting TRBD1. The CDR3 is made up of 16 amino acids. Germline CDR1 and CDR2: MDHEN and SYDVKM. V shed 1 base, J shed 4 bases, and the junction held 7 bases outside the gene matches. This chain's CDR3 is CASSLLPGQGPYEQYF. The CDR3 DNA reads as TGTGCCAGCAGTTTATTACCGGGACAGGGGCCTTACGAGCAGTACTTC.

The CDR3 reads CASRSSYEQYF. The CDR3 bases are TGTGCCAGCCGGTCCTCCTACGAGCAGTACTTC. The rearrangement uses TRBV11-2 and TRBJ2-7, with D hard to call. This CDR3 region has 11 residues. The V and J ends lost 8 bases and 0 bases respectively, with 5 bases between them. The germline CDR1 and CDR2 sequences are SGHAT and FQNNGV.

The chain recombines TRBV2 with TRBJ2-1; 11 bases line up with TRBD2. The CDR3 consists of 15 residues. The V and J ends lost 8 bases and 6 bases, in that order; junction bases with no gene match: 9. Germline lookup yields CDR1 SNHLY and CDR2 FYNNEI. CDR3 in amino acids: CASRLAGGFVNEQFF. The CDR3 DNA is TGTGCCAGCCGTCTAGCGGGAGGATTTGTCAATGAGCAGTTCTTC.

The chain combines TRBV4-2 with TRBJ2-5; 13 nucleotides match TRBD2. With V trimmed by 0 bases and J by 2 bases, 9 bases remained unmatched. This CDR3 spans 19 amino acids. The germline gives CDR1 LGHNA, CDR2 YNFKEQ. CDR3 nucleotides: TGTGCCAGCAGCCAAGACTTCGGGACTAGCGGGATTTTTCAAGAGACCCAGTACTTC. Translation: CASSQDFGTSGIFQETQYF.

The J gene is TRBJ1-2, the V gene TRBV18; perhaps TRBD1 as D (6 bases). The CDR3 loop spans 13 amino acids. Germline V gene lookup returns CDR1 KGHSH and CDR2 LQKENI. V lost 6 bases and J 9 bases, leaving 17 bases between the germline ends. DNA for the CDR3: TGTGCCAGCTCCCAGGGTGGGGGCGCGAGCTACACCTTC. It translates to CASSQGGGASYTF.

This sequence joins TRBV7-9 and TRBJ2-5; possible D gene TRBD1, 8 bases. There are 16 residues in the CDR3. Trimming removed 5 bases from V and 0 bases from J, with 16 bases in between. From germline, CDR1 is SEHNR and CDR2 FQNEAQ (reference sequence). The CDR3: CASSRHRGGYQETQYF. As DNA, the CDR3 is TGTGCCAGCAGCAGACACAGGGGGGGGTACCAAGAGACCCAGTACTTC.

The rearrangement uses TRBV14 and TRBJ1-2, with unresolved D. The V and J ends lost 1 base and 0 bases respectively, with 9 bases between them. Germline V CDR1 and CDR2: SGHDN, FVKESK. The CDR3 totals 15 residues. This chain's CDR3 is CASSQALGANYGYTF. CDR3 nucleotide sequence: TGTGCCAGCAGCCAAGCGCTGGGAGCTAACTATGGCTACACCTTC.

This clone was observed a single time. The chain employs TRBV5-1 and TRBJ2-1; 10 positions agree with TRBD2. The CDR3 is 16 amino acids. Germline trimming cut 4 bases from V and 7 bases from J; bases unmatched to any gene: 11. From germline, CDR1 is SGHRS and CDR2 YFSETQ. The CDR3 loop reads CASSHPASGSGNEQFF. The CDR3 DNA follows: TGCGCCAGCAGCCACCCAGCTAGCGGGAGTGGAAATGAGCAGTTCTTC. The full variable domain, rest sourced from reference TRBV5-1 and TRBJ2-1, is KAGVTQTPRYLIKTRGQQVTLSCSPISGHRSVSWYQQTPGQGLQFLFEYFSETQRNKGNFPGRFSGRQFSNSRSEMNVSTLELGDSALYLCASSHPASGSGNEQFFGPGTRLTVL.

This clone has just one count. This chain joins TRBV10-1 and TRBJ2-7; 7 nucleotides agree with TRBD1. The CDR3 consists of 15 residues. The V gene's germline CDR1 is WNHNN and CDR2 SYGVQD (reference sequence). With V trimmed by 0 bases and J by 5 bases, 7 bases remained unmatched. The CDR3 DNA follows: TGCGCCAGCAGTGAGTCCCCGGGACAGTTCCACGAGCAGTACTTC. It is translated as CASSESPGQFHEQYF.

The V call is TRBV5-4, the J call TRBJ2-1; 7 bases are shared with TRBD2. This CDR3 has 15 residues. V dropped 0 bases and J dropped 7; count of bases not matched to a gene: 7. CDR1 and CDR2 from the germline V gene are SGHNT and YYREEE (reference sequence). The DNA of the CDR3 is TGTGCCAGCAGCTTGGACATCCTGGGGGGGAATGAGCAGTTCTTC. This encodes CASSLDILGGNEQFF.

CDR3 nucleotides: TGTGCCAGCAGCCGCGTCCAGGTGCAGTTCTTC. Translation: CASSRVQVQFF. The V gene is TRBV21-1, the J gene TRBJ2-1; the table assigns TRBD1, which was not confirmed against the DNA. TRBV21-1 is designated a pseudogene. The CDR3 is made up of 11 amino acids.

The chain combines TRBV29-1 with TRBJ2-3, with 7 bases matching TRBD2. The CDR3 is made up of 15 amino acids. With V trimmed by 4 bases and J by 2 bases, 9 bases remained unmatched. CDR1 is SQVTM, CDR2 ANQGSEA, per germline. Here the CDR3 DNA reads TGCAGCGTTGCGTGGTGGGAGGGAAACACAGATACGCAGTATTTT. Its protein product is CSVAWWEGNTDTQYF.